Presented here are 22 T cell receptor beta chains from one specimen sequenced in a study of blood T cells in healthy people across ages. Through a sample-barcoded 5' primer and a J-beta primer mix, a second PCR was run for roughly 7 to 12 cycles. Using its own MiXCR run on the 5' RACE reads, TCRdb lists one record per CDR3 protein. The data hold 270,000 or so distinct CDR3 sequences, with around 30% observed a single time. Input material: blood. These receptor sequences come from a woman aged 70-85 years in good health.

V and J are TRBV5-1 and TRBJ2-4; 11 bases map to TRBD1. Looked up from germline, CDR1 is SGHRS and CDR2 is YFSETQ. V shed 4 bases, J shed 3 bases, and the junction held 9 bases outside the gene matches. This CDR3 is 17 amino acids long. The CDR3 reads CASSAGTGGTGKNIQYF. In nucleotides, the CDR3 is TGCGCCAGCAGCGCCGGGACAGGGGGGACTGGCAAAAACATTCAGTACTTC.

This clonotype has just a few counts. The chain links TRBV12-3 or TRBV12-4 to TRBJ2-5; 12 bases map to TRBD1. The closer fit of TRBJ2-7 to the DNA end suggests the J call may be wrong. The CDR3 runs to 14 residues. CDR3 sequence (DNA): TGTGCCAGCAGGACGGGACAGGGGGCTTACGAGCAGTACTTC. This sequence encodes CASRTGQGAYEQYF.

The J gene is TRBJ1-3, the V gene TRBV10-3; tentative D call: TRBD1 (5 bases). CDR1 and CDR2 (germline): ENHRY, SYGVKD. CDR3 length: 14 residues. The V gene lost 5 bases and the J gene lost 0 bases, with 8 bases spanning the gap. CDR3 bases: TGTGCCATCAGTCCGGACAACTCTGGAAACACCATATATTTT. Its translation: CAISPDNSGNTIYF.

The V gene is TRBV6-1, the J gene TRBJ1-2; 11 bases are a match to TRBD1. The CDR3 sequence is 17 residues long. Germline values: CDR1 MNHNS, CDR2 SASEGT. The V and J ends lost 7 bases and 4 bases, in that order; junction bases with no gene match: 14. The CDR3 DNA reads as TGTGCCAGCACGCCTAAGCACACAGGGACAGGGGGCTATGGCTACACCTTC. This sequence encodes CASTPKHTGTGGYGYTF.

This clonotype showed up just a few times. This chain uses TRBV5-5 with TRBJ1-4; D is perhaps TRBD1 (5 bases). The CDR3 has 15 residues. CDR1 is SGHKS, CDR2 YYEKEE, per germline (reference sequence). The V and J ends lost 2 bases and 8 bases respectively, with 16 bases between them. In DNA form, the CDR3 reads TGTGCCAGCAGCTTTTCTTGGGGGGGAGGCGAAAAACTGTTTTTT. This codes for CASSFSWGGGEKLFF.

The chain joins TRBV10-1 to TRBJ2-5, with unresolved D. The CDR3 has 14 residues. Trimming stripped 0 bases from V and 2 bases from J, with 7 bases between. The germline V gene has CDR1 WNHNN and CDR2 SYGVQD (reference sequence). CDR3 protein: CASSESRIQETQYF. CDR3 DNA: TGCGCCAGCAGTGAGTCTCGAATTCAAGAGACCCAGTACTTC.

In its sample, this clonotype was seen a few times. The rearrangement uses TRBV7-2 and TRBJ2-5, with 8 nucleotides matching TRBD2. CDR1 and CDR2 from the germline V gene are SGHTA and FQGNSA. The CDR3 length is 15 residues. V lost 3 bases and J lost 5; bases outside the gene matches: 8. For the CDR3, the DNA is TGTGCCAGCAGCTTGGGATTAGCGGGACACGAGACCCAGTACTTC. This translates into CASSLGLAGHETQYF.

The V gene is TRBV12-3 or TRBV12-4, the J gene TRBJ2-3; D may match TRBD1 or TRBD2 (5 bases each). The CDR3 length is 17 residues. The V end was cut by 4 bases, the J end by 0 bases, with 17 bases between. This chain's CDR3 is CASSSSRGPTSTDTQYF. The DNA for the CDR3 is TGTGCCAGCAGTTCCTCCCGGGGCCCAACTAGCACAGATACGCAGTATTTT.

The count of this clonotype is one. One end of the junction varies from germline; a read error may be responsible. The rearrangement uses TRBV7-8 and TRBJ2-7; 9 bases are a match to TRBD2. The CDR3 loop spans 18 amino acids. Germline CDR1 SGHVS, CDR2 FQNEAQ. CDR3 bases: TGTACCAGCAGCTTAAGTGGCTGGGCAGGGCTAGCGGGGTACGAGCAGTACTTC. This codes for CTSSLSGWAGLAGYEQYF.

J is TRBJ2-7 and V is TRBV28; no clear D gene. CDR3 length equals 13 residues. V lost 2 bases and J lost 3, with 8 bases in between. Germline CDR1 and CDR2: MDHEN and SYDVKM. CDR3 sequence: CASSLQNSYEQYF. CDR3 coding DNA: TGTGCCAGCAGTTTACAAAACAGCTACGAGCAGTACTTC.

This clonotype was observed a few times. Its ends do not fully match the called genes, so a read error is possible. The chain combines TRBV6-5 with TRBJ1-5; TRBD1 agrees at 7 bases. The CDR3 contains 13 residues. The germline V gene has CDR1 MNHEY and CDR2 SVGAGI. CDR3 in DNA: TGTGCCAGCAGGGACAGGATGAATCAGTCCCAGCATTTT. This codes for CASRDRMNQSQHF.

This clonotype has a handful of counts. The chain couples TRBV6-5 to TRBJ2-5; 9 bases are shared with TRBD1. Germline CDR1 is MNHEY and CDR2 is SVGAGI. Trimming at V came to 4 bases and at J to 5 bases, leaving 5 bases not matched to a gene. There are 14 residues in the CDR3. The CDR3 protein is CASSWDREKETQYF. The CDR3 DNA is TGTGCCAGCAGTTGGGACAGGGAGAAGGAGACCCAGTACTTC.

This clonotype was detected a few times. The rearrangement joins TRBV10-3 to TRBJ2-5, with D perhaps TRBD2 (7 bases). This CDR3 has 11 amino acids. Trimming shortened V by 11 bases and J by 5 bases, and 12 bases separated the two germline ends. Germline V gives CDR1 ENHRY, CDR2 SYGVKD. CDR3 sequence: CAAGAGETQYF. CDR3 bases: TGTGCCGCGGGGGCAGGCGAGACCCAGTACTTC.

This clonotype was counted a few times. The rearrangement uses TRBV12-3 or TRBV12-4 and TRBJ2-5; 7 positions match TRBD1. With 5 bases clipped from V and 4 bases from J, the junction kept 7 bases outside the gene matches. This CDR3 has 14 amino acids. The chain's CDR3 is CASSQRTGRETQYF. The CDR3 bases are TGTGCCAGCAGTCAACGGACAGGTCGAGAGACCCAGTACTTC.

The J gene is TRBJ2-1, the V gene TRBV5-1; the match to TRBD2 covers 11 bases. Germline V CDR1 and CDR2: SGHRS, YFSETQ. V gave up 4 bases and J gave up 4 bases; unmatched junction bases: 7. The CDR3 spans 16 residues. CDR3 protein: CASSLLASGGYNEQFF. CDR3 nucleotides: TGCGCCAGCAGCCTCCTCGCTAGCGGGGGGTACAATGAGCAGTTCTTC.

In its sample, this clonotype was seen a few times. The CDR3 carries no conserved terminal phenylalanine or tryptophan, so it likely arises from a read error. The V gene is TRBV20-1, the J gene TRBJ2-5, with a tentative D call TRBD2 (5 bases). Germline V gives CDR1 DFQATT, CDR2 SNEGSKA (reference sequence). With 5 bases removed from V and 3 bases from J, the gap between germline ends came to 16 bases. The CDR3 is 14 amino acids. CDR3 protein: CSALRTGDKETQYL. CDR3 coding DNA: TGCAGTGCTTTACGGACTGGAGATAAAGAGACCCAGTACCTC.

This clonotype was recorded at least ten times. The rearrangement joins TRBV6-6 to TRBJ2-1, with D uncertain. Germline lookup yields CDR1 MNHNY and CDR2 SVGAGI (reference sequence). Trimming shortened V by 2 bases and J by 0 bases, and 8 bases separated the two germline ends. This CDR3 is 15 amino acids long. The CDR3 is CASSYSARSYNEQFF. CDR3 coding DNA: TGTGCCAGCAGTTACAGCGCGCGCTCCTACAATGAGCAGTTCTTC.

There are a few counts of this clonotype. The V call is TRBV20-1, the J call TRBJ1-5; no clear D gene. Germline V gives CDR1 DFQATT, CDR2 SNEGSKA (reference sequence). This CDR3 contains 15 residues. V shed 6 bases and J shed 2 bases, with 17 bases lying between them. This CDR3 is CSARLRELGNQPQHF. CDR3 coding DNA: TGCAGTGCCCGACTAAGAGAGCTGGGCAATCAGCCCCAGCATTTT.

The genes are TRBV5-6 and TRBJ2-2, with D perhaps TRBD1 or TRBD2 (5 bases each). Germline V gene lookup returns CDR1 SGHDT and CDR2 YYEEEE. The CDR3 length is 15 residues. The V end lost 4 bases, the J end lost 1 base, and 11 bases lay between the germline ends. Here the CDR3 DNA reads TGTGCCAGCAGCCCAACAGGAGGGAACACCGGGGAGCTGTTTTTT. It specifies CASSPTGGNTGELFF.

The chain uses TRBV7-3 and TRBJ2-3; 12 nucleotides agree with TRBD2. The CDR3 is made up of 18 amino acids. The trim removed 1 base at V and 1 base at J, leaving 6 bases unmatched. The germline V gene encodes CDR1 SGHTA and CDR2 FQGTGA. In DNA, the CDR3 is TGTGCCAGCAGCTTAAAGGCGACTAGCGGGAGCGGCACAGATACGCAGTATTTT. This sequence encodes CASSLKATSGSGTDTQYF.

This clonotype was seen more than once but under ten times. The chain carries TRBV25-1 and TRBJ2-3; 9 bases line up with TRBD2. Germline trimming cut 5 bases from V and 1 base from J; bases unmatched to any gene: 7. The CDR3 has 16 amino acids. Germline V lookup: CDR1 MGHDK, CDR2 SYGVNS. As DNA, the CDR3 is TGTGCCAGCAGTCCCTGGACTAGCGAGGGCACAGATACGCAGTATTTT. Its protein is CASSPWTSEGTDTQYF.

As to this clonotype: The junction does not match germline at one end; this may be a read error. This chain links TRBV20-1 with TRBJ2-4; weak D call: TRBD2 (6 bases). Looked up from germline, CDR1 is DFQATT and CDR2 is SNEGSKA (reference sequence). This CDR3 region has 12 residues. CDR3 sequence (DNA): TGCGGTGCTAGGAGGGTTGTAGACATTCAGTACTTC. Translation: CGARRVVDIQYF.